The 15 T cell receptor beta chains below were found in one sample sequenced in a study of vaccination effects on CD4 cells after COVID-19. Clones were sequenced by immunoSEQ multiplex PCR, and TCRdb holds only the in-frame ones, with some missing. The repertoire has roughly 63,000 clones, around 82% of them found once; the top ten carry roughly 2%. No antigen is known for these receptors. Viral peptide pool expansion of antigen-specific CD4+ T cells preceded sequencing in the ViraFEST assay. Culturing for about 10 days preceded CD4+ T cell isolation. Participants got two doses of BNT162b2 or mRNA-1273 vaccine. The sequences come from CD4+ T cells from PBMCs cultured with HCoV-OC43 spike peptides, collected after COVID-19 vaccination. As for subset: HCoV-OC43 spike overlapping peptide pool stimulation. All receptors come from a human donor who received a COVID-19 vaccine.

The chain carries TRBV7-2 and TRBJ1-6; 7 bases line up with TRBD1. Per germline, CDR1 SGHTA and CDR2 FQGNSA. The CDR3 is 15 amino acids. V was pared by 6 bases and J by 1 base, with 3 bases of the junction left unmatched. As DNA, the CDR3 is TGTGCCAGCAGGCCAGGGGGATCCTATAATTCACCCCTCCACTTT. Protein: CASRPGGSYNSPLHF.

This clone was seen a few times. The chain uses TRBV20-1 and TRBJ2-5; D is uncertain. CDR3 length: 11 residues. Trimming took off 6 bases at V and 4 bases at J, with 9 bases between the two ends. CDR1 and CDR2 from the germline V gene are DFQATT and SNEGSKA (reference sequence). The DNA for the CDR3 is TGCAGTGCCTGGATCTCAGAGACCCAGTACTTC. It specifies CSAWISETQYF.

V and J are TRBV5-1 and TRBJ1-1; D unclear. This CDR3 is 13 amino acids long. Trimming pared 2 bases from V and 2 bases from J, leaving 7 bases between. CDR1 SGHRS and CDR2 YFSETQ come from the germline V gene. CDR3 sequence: CASSFGPNTEAFF. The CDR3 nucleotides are TGCGCCAGCAGCTTCGGACCAAACACTGAAGCTTTCTTT.

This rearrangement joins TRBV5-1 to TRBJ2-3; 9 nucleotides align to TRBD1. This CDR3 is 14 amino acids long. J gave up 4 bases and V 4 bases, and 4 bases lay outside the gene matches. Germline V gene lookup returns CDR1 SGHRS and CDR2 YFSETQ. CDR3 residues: CASSIGQGPDTQYF. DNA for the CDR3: TGCGCCAGCAGCATTGGACAGGGGCCAGATACGCAGTATTTT.

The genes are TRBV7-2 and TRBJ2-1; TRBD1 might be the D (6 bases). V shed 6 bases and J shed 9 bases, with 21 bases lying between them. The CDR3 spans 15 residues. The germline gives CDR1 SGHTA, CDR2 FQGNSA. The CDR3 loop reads CASRNINRVPPEQFF. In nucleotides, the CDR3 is TGTGCCAGCAGAAATATAAACAGGGTCCCTCCTGAGCAGTTCTTC.

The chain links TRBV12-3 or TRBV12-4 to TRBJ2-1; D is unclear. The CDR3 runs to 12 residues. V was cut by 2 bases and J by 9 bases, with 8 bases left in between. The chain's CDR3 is CASSLPIGEQFF. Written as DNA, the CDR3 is TGTGCCAGCAGTTTACCGATAGGTGAGCAGTTCTTC.

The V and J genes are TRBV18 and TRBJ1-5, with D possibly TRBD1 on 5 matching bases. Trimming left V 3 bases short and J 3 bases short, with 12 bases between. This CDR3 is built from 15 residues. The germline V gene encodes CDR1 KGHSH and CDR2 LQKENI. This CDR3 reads CASSPAGVDNQPQHF. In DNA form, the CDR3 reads TGTGCCAGCTCACCTGCGGGGGTTGACAATCAGCCCCAGCATTTT.

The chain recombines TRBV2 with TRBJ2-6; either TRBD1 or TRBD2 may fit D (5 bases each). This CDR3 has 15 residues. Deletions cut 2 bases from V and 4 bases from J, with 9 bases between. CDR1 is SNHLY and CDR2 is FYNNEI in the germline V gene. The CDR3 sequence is CASSELGDGANVLTF. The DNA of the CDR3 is TGTGCCAGCAGTGAATTAGGGGACGGGGCCAACGTCCTGACTTTC.

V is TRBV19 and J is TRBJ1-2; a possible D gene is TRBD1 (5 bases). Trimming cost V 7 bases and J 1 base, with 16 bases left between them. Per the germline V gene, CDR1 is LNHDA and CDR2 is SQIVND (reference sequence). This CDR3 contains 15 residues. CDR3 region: CASIGTGGVNYGYTF. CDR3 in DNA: TGTGCCAGTATCGGAACGGGAGGGGTTAACTATGGCTACACCTTC.

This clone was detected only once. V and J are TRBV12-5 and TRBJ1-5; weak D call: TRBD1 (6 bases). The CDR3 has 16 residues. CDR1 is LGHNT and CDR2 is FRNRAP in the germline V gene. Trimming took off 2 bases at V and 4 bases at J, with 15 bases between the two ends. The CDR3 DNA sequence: TGTGCTAGTGGTTTGTTCACGGGGGCGAGGAATCAGCCCCAGCATTTT. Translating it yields CASGLFTGARNQPQHF.

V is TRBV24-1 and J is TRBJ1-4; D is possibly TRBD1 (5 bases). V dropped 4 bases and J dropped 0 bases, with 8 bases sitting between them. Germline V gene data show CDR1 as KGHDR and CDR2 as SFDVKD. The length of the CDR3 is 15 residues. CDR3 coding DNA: TGTGCCACCAGTGAGTCAGGGACAACTAATGAAAAACTGTTTTTT. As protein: CATSESGTTNEKLFF.

The chain's CDR3 is CASSIQGIGSPLHF. The CDR3 DNA is TGTGCCAGCAGTATACAGGGGATTGGGTCACCCCTCCACTTT. The chain is built from TRBV25-1 and TRBJ1-6; 7 positions agree with TRBD1. After removal of 5 bases from V and 10 bases from J, the junction contained 8 bases not matched to a gene. CDR1 and CDR2 (germline): MGHDK, SYGVNS. This CDR3 has 14 amino acids.

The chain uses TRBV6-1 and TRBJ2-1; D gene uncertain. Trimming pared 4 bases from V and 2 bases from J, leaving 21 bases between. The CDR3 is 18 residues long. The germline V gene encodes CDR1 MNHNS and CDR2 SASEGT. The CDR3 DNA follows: TGTGCCAGCAGTGGGTCCTTTGTCCGGGCTAAGGCCTACAATGAGCAGTTCTTC. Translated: CASSGSFVRAKAYNEQFF.

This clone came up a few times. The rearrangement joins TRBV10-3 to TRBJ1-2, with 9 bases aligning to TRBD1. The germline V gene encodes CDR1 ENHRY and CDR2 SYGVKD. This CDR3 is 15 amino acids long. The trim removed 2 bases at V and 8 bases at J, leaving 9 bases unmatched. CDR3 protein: CAISETGGNIQGYTF. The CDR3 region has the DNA TGTGCCATCAGTGAGACAGGGGGCAACATCCAAGGCTACACCTTC.

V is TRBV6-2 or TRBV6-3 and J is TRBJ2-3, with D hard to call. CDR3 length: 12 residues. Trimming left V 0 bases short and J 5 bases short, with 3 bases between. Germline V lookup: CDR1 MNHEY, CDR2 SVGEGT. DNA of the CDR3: TGTGCCAGCAGTTACTCTGGAGATACGCAGTATTTT. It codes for CASSYSGDTQYF.